A selection of T cell receptor beta chains follows, all from one sample in a study of T cells expressing NK-cell markers. TCRdb reworked the 5' RACE reads into one entry per CDR3 protein, no DNA. The sample table sets out 300,000 to 500,000 distinct CDR3 sequences. Sequencing was carried out using blood T cells: a sorted CD56 or NKG2C T cell subset, CD4+ or CD8+ T cells, or bulk PBMC T cells (not recorded which). All receptors come from a woman between 50 and 59 years old in good health. Each CDR3 is given with its conserved first and last residue. The order of the fields is J gene, V gene, CDR3 protein.

j_call: TRBJ2-3; v_call: TRBV20-1; cdr3_aa: CSARPTPADTQYF
j_call: TRBJ2-7; v_call: TRBV18; cdr3_aa: CASSPGTNLYEQYF
j_call: TRBJ1-3; v_call: TRBV7-2; cdr3_aa: CASSLVPGARGTIYF
j_call: TRBJ2-7; v_call: TRBV3-1; cdr3_aa: CASSQATGGYEQYF
j_call: TRBJ2-1; v_call: TRBV7-9; cdr3_aa: CASSQTSGTVYNEQFF
j_call: TRBJ2-3; v_call: TRBV27; cdr3_aa: CASSLAPFARGRADTQYF
j_call: TRBJ2-7; v_call: TRBV24-1; cdr3_aa: CATSDLSGTGGVKQYF
j_call: TRBJ2-3; v_call: TRBV30; cdr3_aa: CAVPGTGADTQYF
j_call: TRBJ2-7; v_call: TRBV10-2; cdr3_aa: CASRKDRVDEQYF
j_call: TRBJ2-5; v_call: TRBV12-3/TRBV12-4; cdr3_aa: CASTTHPRGQGGETQYF
j_call: TRBJ2-7; v_call: TRBV29-1; cdr3_aa: CSVAPGRGDGQYF
j_call: TRBJ2-7; v_call: TRBV12-3/TRBV12-4; cdr3_aa: CASTFRGSPNEQYF
j_call: TRBJ2-7; v_call: TRBV5-1; cdr3_aa: CASSLTTGTSEYEQYF
j_call: TRBJ2-5; v_call: TRBV10-3; cdr3_aa: CAISEAWDREETQYF
j_call: TRBJ2-3; v_call: TRBV20-1; cdr3_aa: CSAPHRAGGTDTQYF
j_call: TRBJ1-3; v_call: TRBV6-5; cdr3_aa: CASSRTGRNGNTIYF
j_call: TRBJ1-2; v_call: TRBV6-1; cdr3_aa: CASGQIYGYTF
j_call: TRBJ1-4; v_call: TRBV20-1; cdr3_aa: CSARGLSKPNEKLFF
j_call: TRBJ2-5; v_call: TRBV9; cdr3_aa: CASSLGLAQTQYF
j_call: TRBJ2-1; v_call: TRBV14; cdr3_aa: CASSQVVRRSDEQFF
j_call: TRBJ2-7; v_call: TRBV3-1; cdr3_aa: CASSQRSRLNEQYF
j_call: TRBJ2-1; v_call: TRBV19; cdr3_aa: CASSELAGGFGEQFF
j_call: TRBJ2-3; v_call: TRBV5-5; cdr3_aa: CASSLSEAGGRTDTQYF
j_call: TRBJ2-3; v_call: TRBV20-1; cdr3_aa: CSAIEDSTDTQYF
j_call: TRBJ2-5; v_call: TRBV9; cdr3_aa: CASSTNGQVPIETQYF
j_call: TRBJ1-6; v_call: TRBV12-3/TRBV12-4; cdr3_aa: CASSLSPGSPLHF
j_call: TRBJ2-1; v_call: TRBV6-5; cdr3_aa: CASSSPLGGRSSEQFF
j_call: TRBJ2-7; v_call: TRBV5-1; cdr3_aa: CASNVGSSYEQYF
j_call: TRBJ2-7; v_call: TRBV7-9; cdr3_aa: CASSPLASPYEQYF
j_call: TRBJ2-1; v_call: TRBV4-2; cdr3_aa: CASSQEQGNYNEQFF
j_call: TRBJ2-2; v_call: TRBV29-1; cdr3_aa: CSGSLANTGELFF
j_call: TRBJ2-1; v_call: TRBV6-1; cdr3_aa: CASTQGDTYNEQFF
j_call: TRBJ2-1; v_call: TRBV20-1; cdr3_aa: CSAPSGTSRYNEQFF
j_call: TRBJ2-2; v_call: TRBV15; cdr3_aa: CATSMSAAGELFF
j_call: TRBJ2-1; v_call: TRBV5-1; cdr3_aa: CASSLAGGREQFF
j_call: TRBJ2-1; v_call: TRBV19; cdr3_aa: CASKSRGGKPNEQFF
j_call: TRBJ2-3; v_call: TRBV7-9; cdr3_aa: CASSFSGGQGSDTQYF
j_call: TRBJ2-5; v_call: TRBV6-2/TRBV6-3; cdr3_aa: CASSSTSGRAIPETQYF